This paragraph covers one T cell receptor beta chain sequence. This specimen belongs to a study of blood T cell repertoires in COVID-19. Study-wide context: Samples of COVID-19 (acute and convalescent) were obtained from the United States, Italy and Spain. The cDNA or gDNA used as material had been derived from T cells, B-cell-depleted T cells, or PBMCs.

The CDR3 covers 13 residues. The V segment lost 6 bases and the J segment 8 bases; nucleotides outside the gene matches: 9. Germline lookup yields CDR1 WSHSY and CDR2 SAAADI. Clinical history reported by participants formed the basis on which cohorts were assigned. Two negative PCRs, clearance, or symptom resolution were required of recovered Cohort 3 donors. The assay was immunoSEQ multiplex PCR, and TCRdb's table has in-frame clones only and misses some. The sample shows fewer than 200,000 clones, approximately 85% of them seen only once. What was sequenced was PBMCs or T cells enriched from blood (not recorded which). This clonotype originated in a woman between 18 and 29 years old who had recovered from COVID-19. The chain carries TRBV10-2 and TRBJ1-2; 7 bases are a match to TRBD1. The CDR3 is CASRERQGHGYTF. As DNA, the CDR3 is TGCGCCAGCAGGGAGAGACAGGGTCACGGCTACACCTTC.